These 10 T cell receptor beta chains were sequenced from one sample in a study of CD8 T cells in ankylosing spondylitis (dated by TCRdb to about 2017). The paper as a whole reports these results and caveats: Blood from ankylosing spondylitis patients appeared to be characterized by a TCR beta motif composed of under 10 highly homologous amino acid variants.

Libraries came from 5' RACE. For sequencing, an Illumina HiSeq 2500 was employed. Starting from the raw public reads, TCRdb applied fastp trimming at Q25, assembled clones with MiXCR and retained in-frame beta chains. Entries that share a CDR3 protein sequence are merged under the most common genes and DNA. This sample lists about 800,000 distinct CDR3 sequences; roughly 12% were detected once. The ten largest make up approximately 0.51% of the sample. Antigen specificity for these receptors is unknown. Sequencing was carried out using blood, either unsorted or a sorted T cell fraction (not recorded which). These receptors were obtained from a male donor with ankylosing spondylitis.

The rearrangement uses TRBV5-6 and TRBJ1-2, with 10 bases identical to TRBD1. Germline V CDR1 and CDR2: SGHDT, YYEEEE. The CDR3 covers 16 residues. The V and J ends lost 1 base and 4 bases, in that order; junction bases with no gene match: 7. The CDR3 region has the DNA TGTGCCAGCAGCTTGCCGGGACAGGGGTTAATCTATGGCTACACCTTC. Translating it yields CASSLPGQGLIYGYTF. Full variable domain (outside the CDR3, taken from reference TRBV5-6 and TRBJ1-2): DAGVTQSPTHLIKTRGQQVTLRCSPKSGHDTVSWYQQALGQGPQFIFQYYEEEERQRGNFPDRFSGHQFPNYSSELNVNALLLGDSALYLCASSLPGQGLIYGYTFGSGTRLTVV.

The chain joins TRBV7-2 to TRBJ1-3; D uncertain. This CDR3 is 15 amino acids long. V dropped 4 bases and J dropped 4 bases, with 14 bases sitting between them. Germline CDR1 and CDR2: SGHTA and FQGNSA. The CDR3 DNA reads TGTGCCAGCAGCTCTAAATCGGGTTTAGGAAACACCATATATTTT. Its translation is CASSSKSGLGNTIYF. Full variable domain (outside the CDR3, taken from reference TRBV7-2 and TRBJ1-3): GAGVSQSPSNKVTEKGKDVELRCDPISGHTALYWYRQSLGQGLEFLIYFQGNSAPDKSGLPSDRFSAERTGGSVSTLTIQRTQQEDSAVYLCASSSKSGLGNTIYFGEGSWLTVV.

Only a few counts were recorded for this clonotype. The chain recombines TRBV27 with TRBJ2-2, with D perhaps TRBD2 (5 bases). The CDR3 extends over 15 amino acids. With 6 bases removed from V and 4 bases from J, the gap between germline ends came to 15 bases. Per the germline V gene, CDR1 is MNHEY and CDR2 is SMNVEV (reference sequence). CDR3 amino acids: CASRKTTGSTGELFF. The CDR3 coding sequence is TGTGCCAGCAGAAAAACGACTGGGAGCACCGGGGAGCTGTTTTTT.

This clonotype was seen more than once but under ten times. This sequence joins TRBV20-1 and TRBJ2-5, with 14 bases lining up with TRBD2. Germline V lookup: CDR1 DFQATT, CDR2 SNEGSKA (reference sequence). V trimming: 7 bases; J trimming: 4 bases; junction bases outside the gene matches: 5. The CDR3 consists of 14 residues. In nucleotides, the CDR3 is TGCAGTGGCGCGACTAGCGGGGGGGCAGAGACCCAGTACTTC. Encoded protein: CSGATSGGAETQYF.

This clonotype was counted a few times. The CDR3 nucleotides read TGTGCCAGCAGCTTGGAGGGGTCCTTCACAGATACGCAGTATTTT. Its protein is CASSLEGSFTDTQYF. This rearrangement joins TRBV5-5 to TRBJ2-3, with D possibly matching TRBD1 (5 bases). V dropped 0 bases and J dropped 2 bases, with 10 bases sitting between them. Germline values: CDR1 SGHKS, CDR2 YYEKEE (reference sequence). The CDR3 sequence is 15 residues long.

The rearrangement uses TRBV6-5 and TRBJ1-2; 10 bases are a match to TRBD1. The germline V gene has CDR1 MNHEY and CDR2 SVGAGI. The V and J ends lost 0 bases and 5 bases, in that order; junction bases with no gene match: 3. CDR3 size: 15 residues. Written as DNA, the CDR3 is TGTGCCAGCAGTTACTCAGGGACAGGGGCTTATGGCTACACCTTC. This translates into CASSYSGTGAYGYTF.

This clonotype was detected ten times or more. The chain couples TRBV20-1 to TRBJ1-6, with a weak D call TRBD1 (5 bases). In germline, CDR1 is DFQATT, CDR2 SNEGSKA (reference sequence). CDR3 size: 14 residues. Trimming took off 3 bases at V and 6 bases at J, with 12 bases between the two ends. CDR3 region: CSASRDRLNSPLHF. As DNA, the CDR3 is TGCAGTGCTAGCCGAGACAGACTTAATTCACCCCTCCACTTT.

This clonotype was found a few times. This rearrangement joins TRBV5-4 to TRBJ2-5; D ambiguous. The CDR3 covers 13 residues. Trimming shortened V by 9 bases and J by 2 bases, and 14 bases separated the two germline ends. The germline gives CDR1 SGHNT, CDR2 YYREEE (reference sequence). The CDR3: CATSSAFQETQYF. In DNA form, the CDR3 reads TGTGCCACCTCCTCGGCTTTTCAAGAGACCCAGTACTTC. Drawing the rest from reference TRBV5-4 and TRBJ2-5, the complete variable domain is ETGVTQSPTHLIKTRGQQVTLRCSSQSGHNTVSWYQQALGQGPQFIFQYYREEENGRGNFPPRFSGLQFPNYSSELNVNALELDDSALYLCATSSAFQETQYFGPGTRLLVL.

This clonotype has more than one count but fewer than ten. The chain employs TRBV7-2 and TRBJ2-3; 7 bases map to TRBD1. CDR1 SGHTA and CDR2 FQGNSA come from the germline V gene. The CDR3 has 13 amino acids. V shed 5 bases and J 6 bases; nucleotides not matched to a gene: 5. CDR3 in DNA: TGTGCCAGCAGCGGGACAGCCCCGGATACGCAGTATTTT. As protein: CASSGTAPDTQYF.

The chain recombines TRBV6-5 with TRBJ2-7; D is uncertain. V was trimmed by 2 bases and J by 4 bases, leaving 15 bases between them. CDR1 is MNHEY, CDR2 SVGAGI, per germline. The CDR3 runs to 15 residues. The DNA for the CDR3 is TGTGCCAGCAGTTACGACCGAGTCTCCACTTACGAGCAGTACTTC. This encodes CASSYDRVSTYEQYF.